This TCR beta chain was profiled in a study of shared T cell receptors in the human thymus. Generated by immunoSEQ multiplex PCR, the TCRdb table keeps only in-frame clones and is missing some. The table records about 400,000 clones, roughly 94% of them present only once. The CDR3 has 15 amino acids. V was cut by 3 bases and J by 4 bases, with 13 bases left in between. The V gene's germline CDR1 is MDHEN and CDR2 SYDVKM. The genes are TRBV28 and TRBJ2-1; a possible D gene is TRBD2 (6 bases). The receptor was derived from a human donor. Input material: thymocytes. Written as DNA, the CDR3 is TGTGCCAGCAGTTTTTCGGGCGGGGTGTACAATGAGCAGTTCTTC. Translated, it gives CASSFSGGVYNEQFF.